This passage covers 14 T cell receptor beta chains from one sample sequenced in a study of cytomegalovirus exposure and HLA in healthy donors. Researchers ran the PCR with 60 Vbeta and 13 Jbeta primers. Sequencing was performed with immunoSEQ multiplex PCR; in TCRdb, only in-frame clones are kept and a portion is missing. The sample records under 150,000 clones, over 60% being singletons. The sequencing sample was made of PBMCs. The receptor source for this set is a male donor in good health and CMV-seropositive.

The chain employs TRBV9 and TRBJ1-6; D not certain. The CDR3 runs to 14 residues. The ends were cut back, 1 base at V and 3 bases at J, with 5 bases in the middle. Per germline, CDR1 SGDLS and CDR2 YYNGEE. In DNA, the CDR3 is TGTGCCAGCAGCGTAACGGGCTATAATTCACCCCTCCACTTT. It encodes CASSVTGYNSPLHF.

The chain couples TRBV7-8 to TRBJ2-2; 8 positions match TRBD1. V lost 8 bases and J lost 1; bases outside the gene matches: 0. Germline V gene lookup returns CDR1 SGHVS and CDR2 FQNEAQ. The CDR3 loop spans 13 amino acids. The DNA of the CDR3 is TGTGCCAGCGACAGGGGGAACACCGGGGAGCTGTTTTTT. As protein: CASDRGNTGELFF.

The V call is TRBV2, the J call TRBJ2-1; 10 bases agree with TRBD1. V was clipped by 3 bases and J by 7 bases; unmatched bases: 3. The CDR3 consists of 14 residues. Germline V gives CDR1 SNHLY, CDR2 FYNNEI. CDR3: CASSDRQGANEQFF. The CDR3 DNA reads as TGTGCCAGCAGTGATAGACAGGGGGCAAATGAGCAGTTCTTC.

The CDR3 sequence is CASSQSMRAGNTIYF. The CDR3 DNA sequence: TGCGCCAGCAGTCAATCAATGAGGGCTGGAAACACCATATATTTT. The chain recombines TRBV23-1 with TRBJ1-3; D not resolved. TRBV23-1 is known as an ORF, though its function is uncertain. The CDR3 extends over 15 amino acids. Trimming left V 0 bases short and J 2 bases short, with 8 bases between.

V and J are TRBV10-3 and TRBJ2-1; 15 positions agree with TRBD2. CDR3 size: 17 residues. CDR1 and CDR2 from the germline V gene are ENHRY and SYGVKD. The V and J ends lost 2 bases and 7 bases, in that order; junction bases with no gene match: 6. Here the CDR3 DNA reads TGTGCCATCAGTGAGACCCTCGGACTAGCGGGAGGGAATGAGCAGTTCTTC. Translation: CAISETLGLAGGNEQFF.

The chain employs TRBV28 and TRBJ2-5, with D maybe TRBD1 (6 bases). Germline CDR1 and CDR2: MDHEN and SYDVKM. The CDR3 runs to 15 residues. V lost 6 bases, J lost 0 bases, and 14 bases lay in between. The CDR3 is CASSQLTGYQETQYF. CDR3 bases: TGTGCCAGCAGCCAACTTACAGGGTACCAAGAGACCCAGTACTTC.

CDR3 nucleotide sequence: TGTGCCAGCGGAGTCTCTGGGGCCAACGTCCTGACTTTC. It translates to CASGVSGANVLTF. The chain links TRBV28 to TRBJ2-6; no clear D. V was trimmed by 8 bases and J by 0 bases, leaving 5 bases between them. The CDR3 runs to 13 residues. CDR1 MDHEN and CDR2 SYDVKM come from the germline V gene.

The chain is built from TRBV29-1 and TRBJ2-3; the match to TRBD2 covers 12 bases. CDR1 is SQVTM and CDR2 is ANQGSEA in the germline V gene. V shed 6 bases and J 5 bases; nucleotides not matched to a gene: 9. CDR3 length: 15 residues. The CDR3 is CSVRRLAGARDTQYF. CDR3 nucleotides: TGCAGCGTACGAAGACTAGCGGGGGCGAGAGATACGCAGTATTTT.

The chain carries TRBV5-1 and TRBJ1-1; D perhaps matches TRBD1 (5 bases). Germline V gene lookup returns CDR1 SGHRS and CDR2 YFSETQ. V lost 3 bases and J lost 2, with 14 bases in between. The CDR3 has 15 amino acids. CDR3 amino acids: CASSSKEGPNTEAFF. DNA for the CDR3: TGCGCCAGCAGCTCCAAGGAGGGGCCTAACACTGAAGCTTTCTTT.

This clone was counted once. The V call is TRBV4-1, the J call TRBJ2-5; 10 nucleotides line up with TRBD1. The CDR3 is 16 residues long. Trimming removed 1 base from V and 6 bases from J; junction bases left unmatched: 8. The germline gives CDR1 MGHRA, CDR2 YSYEKL. CDR3 sequence: CASSQVGQGFGKTQYF. Here the CDR3 DNA reads TGCGCCAGCAGCCAAGTGGGACAGGGGTTCGGAAAGACCCAGTACTTC.

The CDR3: CASSSSGTGSDFF. DNA for the CDR3: TGTGCCAGCAGCTCCTCCGGGACAGGGAGTGATTTCTTT. This rearrangement joins TRBV7-9 to TRBJ1-1; 9 nucleotides line up with TRBD1. CDR1 is SEHNR and CDR2 is FQNEAQ in the germline V gene (reference sequence). CDR3 length: 13 amino acids. V lost 4 bases to trimming and J lost 13 bases; unmatched junction nucleotides: 10.

Here the CDR3 DNA reads TGCGCCAGCAGCCAGCTAGCGGAGTTAATCTACGAGCAGTACTTC. Translated, it gives CASSQLAELIYEQYF. This chain joins TRBV4-3 and TRBJ2-7; 7 positions match TRBD2. This CDR3 has 15 amino acids. The V gene's germline CDR1 is LGHNA and CDR2 YSLEER. With V trimmed by 3 bases and J by 3 bases, 8 bases remained unmatched.

The CDR3 spells CASSLGGTRTTYYEQFF. The CDR3 DNA reads TGTGCCAGCAGTTTGGGGGGGACCCGGACGACATACTATGAGCAGTTCTTC. This chain joins TRBV27 and TRBJ2-1, with TRBD2 matching 7 bases. The CDR3 is 17 residues long. V lost 3 bases and J lost 8; bases outside the gene matches: 16. Germline V lookup: CDR1 MNHEY, CDR2 SMNVEV (reference sequence).

This chain connects TRBV7-2 to TRBJ2-7, with TRBD2 matching 13 bases. With V trimmed by 5 bases and J by 6 bases, 7 bases remained unmatched. The CDR3 length is 15 residues. Germline values: CDR1 SGHTA, CDR2 FQGNSA. Here the CDR3 reads CASSVEGLAGLEQYF. The CDR3 region has the DNA TGTGCCAGCAGCGTCGAGGGACTAGCGGGACTCGAGCAGTACTTC.